Below, 16 T cell receptor beta chains from the same sample are listed, as sequenced in a study of CD8 T cells in ankylosing spondylitis. Each CDR3 protein is one row after TCRdb ran MiXCR on the 5' RACE reads. The data show 200,000 to 300,000 distinct CDR3 sequences, 20% to 30% seen once. Sequencing was performed on blood, either unsorted or a sorted T cell fraction (not recorded which). Source of these receptors: a male donor with ankylosing spondylitis or in good health (not recorded which).

The V call is TRBV6-5, the J call TRBJ1-2, with 10 bases identical to TRBD1. The CDR3 contains 15 residues. Germline CDR1 is MNHEY and CDR2 is SVGAGI. J lost 6 bases, V lost 4 bases, and 8 bases had no gene match. The CDR3 coding sequence is TGTGCCAGCAGTTCCCCATCCGGGACAGGGGATGGCTACACCTTC. This sequence encodes CASSSPSGTGDGYTF.

This clonotype occurred many times. The J gene is TRBJ2-7, the V gene TRBV12-3 or TRBV12-4; 8 bases line up with TRBD2. The V gene end was trimmed by 3 bases and the J gene end by 7 bases; junction bases not matched to a gene: 8. The CDR3 runs 14 residues. The chain's CDR3 is CASSFGGGLWEQYF. CDR3 in DNA: TGTGCCAGCAGTTTCGGCGGGGGGCTATGGGAGCAGTACTTC.

This clonotype turned up a few times. The V gene is TRBV6-4, the J gene TRBJ2-1; D is unclear. Between the trimmed V and J ends, which lost 2 bases and 4 bases, there was a span of 3 bases. Per the germline V gene, CDR1 is MRHNA and CDR2 is SNTAGT. CDR3 length: 12 residues. CDR3 loop: CASSDRYNEQFF. CDR3 coding DNA: TGTGCCAGCAGTGACAGGTACAATGAGCAGTTCTTC.

The table lists this clonotype with many counts. The chain is built from TRBV3-1 and TRBJ2-7; 7 bases align to TRBD1. Trimming took 2 bases from V and 4 from J; bases not matched to a gene: 17. There are 18 residues in the CDR3. The germline V gene has CDR1 LGHDT and CDR2 YNNKEL (reference sequence). The CDR3 sequence is CASSQYGVIRQGDYEQYF. The CDR3 DNA reads as TGTGCCAGCAGCCAATATGGAGTAATACGACAGGGAGATTACGAGCAGTACTTC.

This clonotype turned up a few times. The V gene is TRBV3-1, the J gene TRBJ2-3; 10 bases are shared with TRBD1. This CDR3 spans 16 amino acids. V shed 3 bases, J shed 2 bases, and the junction held 5 bases outside the gene matches. CDR1 and CDR2 (germline): LGHDT, YNNKEL (reference sequence). DNA for the CDR3: TGTGCCAGCAGCCAGGGACAGGGGAGGACCACAGATACGCAGTATTTT. Its translation: CASSQGQGRTTDTQYF.

The chain couples TRBV3-1 to TRBJ2-3; D remains unclear. The CDR3 sequence is 11 residues long. The germline V and J ends were trimmed by 8 bases and 8 bases, with 11 bases remaining between them. The germline CDR1 and CDR2 sequences are LGHDT and YNNKEL (reference sequence). The CDR3 spells CASDHPATQYF. DNA of the CDR3: TGTGCCAGCGACCACCCAGCTACGCAGTATTTT.

This clonotype was recorded at least ten times. This sequence joins TRBV12-3 or TRBV12-4 and TRBJ1-2, with no clear D. The V and J ends lost 1 base and 2 bases respectively, with 5 bases between them. The CDR3 totals 13 residues. The DNA for the CDR3 is TGTGCCAGCAGTTTAGTGGGCAACTATGGCTACACCTTC. This encodes CASSLVGNYGYTF.

This clonotype occurred a few times. The rearrangement uses TRBV15 and TRBJ1-2; 8 bases are shared with TRBD1. In germline, CDR1 is LNHNV, CDR2 YYDKDF (reference sequence). The ends lost 3 bases at V and 8 bases at J; junction bases unmatched: 5. This CDR3 region has 13 residues. CDR3 coding DNA: TGTGCCACCAGCAGCAGGACAGGGCAGGGCTACACCTTC. Translated: CATSSRTGQGYTF.

This clonotype was counted a few times. The rearrangement uses TRBV2 and TRBJ2-1; D remains unclear. V was trimmed by 3 bases and J by 5 bases, leaving 17 bases between them. The length of the CDR3 is 16 residues. Germline V gene sequence: CDR1 SNHLY, CDR2 FYNNEI. CDR3 loop: CASSDRLQSAHNEQFF. CDR3 nucleotides: TGTGCCAGCAGTGACAGGTTACAAAGTGCCCACAATGAGCAGTTCTTC.

The table lists this clonotype with a few counts. The chain has TRBV20-1 and TRBJ2-2; D is unresolved. The CDR3 consists of 14 residues. V shed 3 bases and J shed 0 bases, with 8 bases lying between them. CDR1 DFQATT and CDR2 SNEGSKA come from the germline V gene (reference sequence). Here the CDR3 reads CSASRGTNTGELFF. CDR3 DNA sequence: TGCAGTGCTAGTAGAGGCACGAACACCGGGGAGCTGTTTTTT.

This clonotype was found many times. This chain joins TRBV7-9 and TRBJ2-3; the D gene could be TRBD1 or TRBD2 (6 bases each). The CDR3 runs 16 residues. The V end was cut by 2 bases, the J end by 4 bases, with 16 bases between. The germline gives CDR1 SEHNR, CDR2 FQNEAQ (reference sequence). In DNA form, the CDR3 reads TGTGCCAGCAGCTTAATTACGGGGGCGCGCTCAGATACGCAGTATTTT. Translating gives CASSLITGARSDTQYF. The variable domain in full, completed from reference TRBV7-9 and TRBJ2-3, reads DTGVSQNPRHKITKRGQNVTFRCDPISEHNRLYWYRQTLGQGPEFLTYFQNEAQLEKSRLLSDRFSAERPKGSFSTLEIQRTEQGDSAMYLCASSLITGARSDTQYFGPGTRLTVL.

This clonotype was seen only a few times. The chain employs TRBV19 and TRBJ2-7, with 9 bases aligning to TRBD1. Looked up from germline, CDR1 is LNHDA and CDR2 is SQIVND (reference sequence). V trimming: 5 bases; J trimming: 5 bases; junction bases outside the gene matches: 7. The CDR3 contains 14 residues. CDR3 region: CASSSRDRVDEQYF. Written as DNA, the CDR3 is TGTGCCAGTAGTTCCCGGGACAGGGTCGACGAGCAGTACTTC.

The rearrangement joins TRBV20-1 to TRBJ1-2; 10 nucleotides match TRBD1. V trimming: 0 bases; J trimming: 8 bases; junction bases outside the gene matches: 6. The CDR3 loop spans 14 amino acids. Germline CDR1 is DFQATT and CDR2 is SNEGSKA (reference sequence). The CDR3 DNA reads as TGCAGTGCTAGAGATGGGGACAGGGGTTTGGGCTACACCTTC. This sequence encodes CSARDGDRGLGYTF.

This clonotype was detected ten times or more. V and J are TRBV29-1 and TRBJ1-1; no clear D. This CDR3 contains 13 residues. V shed 3 bases and J shed 7 bases, with 15 bases lying between them. Germline-derived CDR1 and CDR2 are SQVTM and ANQGSEA. CDR3 coding DNA: TGCAGCGTTGACTCGAGCACGCGCGGTGAAGCTTTCTTT. It yields the protein CSVDSSTRGEAFF.

Only a few counts were recorded for this clonotype. This chain connects TRBV2 to TRBJ2-7; D is ambiguous. CDR1 and CDR2 from the germline V gene are SNHLY and FYNNEI. There are 11 residues in the CDR3. The germline V and J ends were trimmed by 0 bases and 6 bases, with 3 bases remaining between them. The CDR3 sequence is CASSEAFEQYF. Here the CDR3 DNA reads TGTGCCAGCAGTGAAGCCTTCGAGCAGTACTTC. Filled out from reference TRBV2 and TRBJ2-7, the complete variable domain reads EPEVTQTPSHQVTQMGQEVILRCVPISNHLYFYWYRQILGQKVEFLVSFYNNEISEKSEIFDDQFSVERPDGSNFTLKIRSTKLEDSAMYFCASSEAFEQYFGPGTRLTVT.

This clonotype was detected only a few times. V is TRBV10-3 and J is TRBJ1-2; D ambiguous. Trimming left V 0 bases short and J 0 bases short, with 8 bases between. Germline-derived CDR1 and CDR2 are ENHRY and SYGVKD. CDR3 length equals 15 residues. The CDR3 DNA sequence: TGTGCCATCAGTGAGTCGGGAGCAACTAACTATGGCTACACCTTC. Translation: CAISESGATNYGYTF.